This T cell receptor (beta chain) was captured in a study of blood T cell repertoires in COVID-19. About the research overall: From the United States, Italy and Spain came samples of acute and convalescent COVID-19.

V lost 2 bases and J lost 6; bases outside the gene matches: 6. The CDR3 is 15 residues long. CDR1 and CDR2 from the germline V gene are MNHEY and SMNVEV (reference sequence). In the source study's methods: Estimation of nucleated cell counts was performed using reference gene primer amplification. Sequencing was performed with immunoSEQ multiplex PCR; in TCRdb, only in-frame clones are kept and a portion is missing. That table furnishes V, J and clone size, whereas the DNA furnished D and trimming. The sample contains over 75,000 clones, 84% of which appear only once. The sample was peripheral blood. J is TRBJ2-1 and V is TRBV27, with 8 bases fitting TRBD2. This sequence was found in a woman between 45 and 60 years old with acute or convalescent COVID-19. CDR3 in amino acids: CASSLAGGARNEQFF. CDR3 DNA: TGTGCCAGCAGTTTAGCGGGGGGCGCCCGCAATGAGCAGTTCTTC.